This TCR beta chain was sequenced in a study of blood T cell repertoires in COVID-19. Study details: Both acute and convalescent COVID-19 samples were obtained from the United States, Italy and Spain. PBMCs, B-cell-depleted T cells, or T cells were the source of the cDNA or gDNA that made up the material.

Germline CDR1 reads SGHAT; CDR2 reads FQNNGV. The CDR3 spans 12 residues. Trimming pared 1 base from V and 5 bases from J, leaving 4 bases between. In the study's own analysis: Reference gene primer amplification gave estimated nucleated cell counts. TCRdb's copy holds only in-frame clones and misses some; the assay was immunoSEQ multiplex PCR. Clonal size and the V and J genes are those of that table, whereas D and trimming came from the DNA. The sample holds under 500,000 clones, 75% to 90% seen once. The clonotype originates from a woman younger than 45 with acute or convalescent COVID-19. The source material was peripheral blood. The chain joins TRBV11-2 to TRBJ2-3; D remains ambiguous. CDR3 region: CASSLARDTQYF. CDR3 bases: TGTGCCAGCAGCTTAGCGAGAGATACGCAGTATTTT.